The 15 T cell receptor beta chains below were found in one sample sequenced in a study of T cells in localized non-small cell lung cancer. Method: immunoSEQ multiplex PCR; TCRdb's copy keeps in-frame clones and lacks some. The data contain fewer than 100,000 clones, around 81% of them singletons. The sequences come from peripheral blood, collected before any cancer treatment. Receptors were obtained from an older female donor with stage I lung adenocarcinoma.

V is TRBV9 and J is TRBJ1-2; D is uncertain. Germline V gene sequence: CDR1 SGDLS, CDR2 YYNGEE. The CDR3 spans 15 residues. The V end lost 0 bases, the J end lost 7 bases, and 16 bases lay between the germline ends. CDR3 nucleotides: TGTGCCAGCAGCGTAGTGTCAGGACCTTCAGCTGGCTACACCTTC. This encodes CASSVVSGPSAGYTF.

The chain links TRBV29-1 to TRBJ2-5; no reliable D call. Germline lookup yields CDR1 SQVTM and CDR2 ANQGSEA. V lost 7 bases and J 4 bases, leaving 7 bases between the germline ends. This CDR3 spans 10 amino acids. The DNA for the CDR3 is TGCAGCGCGCGCTTAGAGACCCAGTACTTC. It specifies CSARLETQYF.

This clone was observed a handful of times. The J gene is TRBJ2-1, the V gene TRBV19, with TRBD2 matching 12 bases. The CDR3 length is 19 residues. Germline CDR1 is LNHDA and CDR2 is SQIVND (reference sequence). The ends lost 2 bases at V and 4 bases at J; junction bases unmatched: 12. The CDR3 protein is CASSITRGTSGRKYNEQFF. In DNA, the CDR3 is TGTGCCAGTAGTATAACCCGGGGAACTAGCGGGAGGAAATACAATGAGCAGTTCTTC. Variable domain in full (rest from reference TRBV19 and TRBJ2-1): DGGITQSPKYLFRKEGQNVTLSCEQNLNHDAMYWYRQDPGQGLRLIYYSQIVNDFQKGDIAEGYSVSREKKESFPLTVTSAQKNPTAFYLCASSITRGTSGRKYNEQFFGPGTRLTVL.

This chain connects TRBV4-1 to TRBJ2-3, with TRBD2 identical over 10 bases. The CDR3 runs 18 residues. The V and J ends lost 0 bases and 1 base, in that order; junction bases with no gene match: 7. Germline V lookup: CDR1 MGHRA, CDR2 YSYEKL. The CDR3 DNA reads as TGCGCCAGCAGCCAAGATCAAGCGGGGGGGCCACGCACAGATACGCAGTATTTT. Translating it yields CASSQDQAGGPRTDTQYF.

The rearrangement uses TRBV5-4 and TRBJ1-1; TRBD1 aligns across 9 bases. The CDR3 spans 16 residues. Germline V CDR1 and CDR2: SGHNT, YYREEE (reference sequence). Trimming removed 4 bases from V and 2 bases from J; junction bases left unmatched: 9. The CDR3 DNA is TGTGCCAGCAGCCCGGGACAGGGAAGAGGCAACACTGAAGCTTTCTTT. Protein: CASSPGQGRGNTEAFF. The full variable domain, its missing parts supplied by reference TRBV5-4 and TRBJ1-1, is ETGVTQSPTHLIKTRGQQVTLRCSSQSGHNTVSWYQQALGQGPQFIFQYYREEENGRGNFPPRFSGLQFPNYSSELNVNALELDDSALYLCASSPGQGRGNTEAFFGQGTRLTVV.

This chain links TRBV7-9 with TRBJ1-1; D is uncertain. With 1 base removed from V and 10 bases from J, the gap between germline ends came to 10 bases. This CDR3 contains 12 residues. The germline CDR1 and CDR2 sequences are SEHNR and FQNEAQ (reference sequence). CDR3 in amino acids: CASSLEAGGAFF. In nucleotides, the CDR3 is TGTGCCAGCAGCTTAGAGGCAGGTGGAGCTTTCTTT.

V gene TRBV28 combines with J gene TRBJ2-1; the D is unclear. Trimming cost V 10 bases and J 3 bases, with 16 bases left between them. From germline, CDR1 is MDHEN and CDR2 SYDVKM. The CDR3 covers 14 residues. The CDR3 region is CATSRDAFYNEQFF. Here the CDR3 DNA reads TGTGCCACCTCCCGAGATGCCTTCTACAATGAGCAGTTCTTC.

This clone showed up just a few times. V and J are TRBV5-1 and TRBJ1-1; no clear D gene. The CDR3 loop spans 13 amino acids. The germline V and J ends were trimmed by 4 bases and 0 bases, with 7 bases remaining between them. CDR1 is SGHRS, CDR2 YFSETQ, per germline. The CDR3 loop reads CASSARMNTEAFF. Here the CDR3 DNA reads TGCGCCAGCAGCGCCCGGATGAACACTGAAGCTTTCTTT.

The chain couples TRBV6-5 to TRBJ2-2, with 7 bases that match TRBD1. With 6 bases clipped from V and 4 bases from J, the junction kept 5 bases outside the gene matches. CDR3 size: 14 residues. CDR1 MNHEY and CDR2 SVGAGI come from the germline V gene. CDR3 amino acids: CASRRTGVTGELFF. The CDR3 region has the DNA TGTGCCAGCAGAAGGACAGGAGTCACCGGGGAGCTGTTTTTT.

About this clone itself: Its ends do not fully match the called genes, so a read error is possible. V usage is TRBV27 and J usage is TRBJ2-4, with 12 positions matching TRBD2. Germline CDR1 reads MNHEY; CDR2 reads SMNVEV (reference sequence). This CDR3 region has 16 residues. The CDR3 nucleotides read TGTGCCAGCAGTCGGACCGACGGGACTAGCGGGCATCAGGAGCACTTC. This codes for CASSRTDGTSGHQEHF.

CDR3 sequence: CSASPVNEQFF. CDR3 bases: TGCAGTGCTAGCCCGGTCAATGAGCAGTTCTTC. This sequence joins TRBV20-1 and TRBJ2-1; unclear D gene. The germline V gene encodes CDR1 DFQATT and CDR2 SNEGSKA (reference sequence). The CDR3 loop spans 11 amino acids. The ends were cut back, 3 bases at V and 6 bases at J, with 6 bases in the middle.

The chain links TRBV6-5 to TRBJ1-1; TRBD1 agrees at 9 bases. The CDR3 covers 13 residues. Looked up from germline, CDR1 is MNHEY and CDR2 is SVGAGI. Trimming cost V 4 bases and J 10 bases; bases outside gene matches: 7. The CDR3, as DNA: TGTGCCAGCAGTTGGGACAGGGTAGGAGTAGCTTTCTTT. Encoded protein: CASSWDRVGVAFF.

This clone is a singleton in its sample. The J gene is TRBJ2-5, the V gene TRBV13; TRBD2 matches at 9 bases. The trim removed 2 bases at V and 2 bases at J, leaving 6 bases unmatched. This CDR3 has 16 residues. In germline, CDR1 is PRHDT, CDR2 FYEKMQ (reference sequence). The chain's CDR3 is CASSLRASGAQETQYF. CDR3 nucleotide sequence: TGTGCCAGCAGCTTACGGGCTAGCGGGGCTCAAGAGACCCAGTACTTC.

The CDR3 DNA reads as TGTGCCAGCAGGGTCGGACAGGGCCTTGGAGGCTACACCTTC. Its translation is CASRVGQGLGGYTF. The V and J genes are TRBV5-4 and TRBJ1-2, with TRBD1 matching 8 bases. Losses at the gene ends were 5 bases for V and 8 bases for J; bases not matched to a gene: 11. The CDR3 runs to 14 residues. From germline, CDR1 is SGHNT and CDR2 YYREEE (reference sequence).

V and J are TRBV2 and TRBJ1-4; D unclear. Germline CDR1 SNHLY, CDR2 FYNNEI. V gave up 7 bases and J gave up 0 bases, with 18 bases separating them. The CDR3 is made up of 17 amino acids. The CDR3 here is CASNSLGDGATNEKLFF. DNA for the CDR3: TGTGCCAGCAACTCCTTGGGCGACGGTGCAACTAATGAAAAACTGTTTTTT.